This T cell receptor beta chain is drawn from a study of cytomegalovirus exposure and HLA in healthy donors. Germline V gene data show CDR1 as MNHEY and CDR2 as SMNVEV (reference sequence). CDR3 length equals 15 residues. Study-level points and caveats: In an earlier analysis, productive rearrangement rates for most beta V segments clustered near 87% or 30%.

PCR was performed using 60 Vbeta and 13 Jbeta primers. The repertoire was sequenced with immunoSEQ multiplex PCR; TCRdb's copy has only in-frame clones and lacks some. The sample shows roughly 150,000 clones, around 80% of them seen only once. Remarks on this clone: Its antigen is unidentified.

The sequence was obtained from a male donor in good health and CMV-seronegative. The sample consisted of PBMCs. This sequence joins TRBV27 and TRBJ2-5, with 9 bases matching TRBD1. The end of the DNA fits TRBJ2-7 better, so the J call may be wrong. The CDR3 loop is CASSLGGQGIYEQYF. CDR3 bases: TGTGCCAGCAGTTTAGGGGGACAGGGTATCTACGAGCAGTACTTC.